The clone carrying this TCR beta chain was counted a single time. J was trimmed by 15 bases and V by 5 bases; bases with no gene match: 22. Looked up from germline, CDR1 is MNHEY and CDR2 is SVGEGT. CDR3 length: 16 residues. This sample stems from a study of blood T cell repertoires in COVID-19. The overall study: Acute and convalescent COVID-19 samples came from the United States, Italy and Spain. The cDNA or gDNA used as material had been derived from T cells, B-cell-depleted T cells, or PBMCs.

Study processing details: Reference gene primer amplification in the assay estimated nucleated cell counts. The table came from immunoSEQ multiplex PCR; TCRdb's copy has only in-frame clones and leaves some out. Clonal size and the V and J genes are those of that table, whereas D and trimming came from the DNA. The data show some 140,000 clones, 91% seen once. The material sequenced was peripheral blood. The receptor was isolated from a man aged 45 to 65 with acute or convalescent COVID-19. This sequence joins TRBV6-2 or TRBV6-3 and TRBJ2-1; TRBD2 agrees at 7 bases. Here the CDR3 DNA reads TGTGCCAGCAGTCTCCAAGCGGGGACTATCCCGACCGTCCCGTTCTTC. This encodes CASSLQAGTIPTVPFF.